This TCR beta chain originates from a study of OX40 agonist ivuxolimab in advanced cancers. Study results and caveats: Among the lowest peripheral clonal expansion occurred in 0.1-3.0 mg/kg partial responders. Among some nonresponders, normalized T-cell clonal expansion was also low. At 0.1 to 3.0 mg/kg, CD4+ and CD8+ blood T cells expanded clonally by week 6. Undetermined was the antigen specificity of the expanded peripheral T cells.

Using immunoSEQ multiplex PCR, the repertoire was profiled, and TCRdb retains in-frame clones only, with some absent. This sample has tens of thousands of clones, with around 85% found just once. The sample holds one count of this clone. Its antigen is currently unknown. The germline V gene has CDR1 SGHRS and CDR2 YFSETQ. V dropped 3 bases and J dropped 10; count of bases not matched to a gene: 8. The CDR3 spans 15 residues. The receptor was derived from an adult with an advanced solid tumor such as melanoma, head and neck, liver or kidney cancer. V and J are TRBV5-1 and TRBJ1-6; 9 positions match TRBD1. Specimen: CD4+ or CD8+ T cells sorted from blood, collected in a trial of the OX40 agonist ivuxolimab. In nucleotides, the CDR3 is TGCGCCAGCAGCTCTAACAGGGGGCAGGGCTCACCCCTCCACTTT. Its translation: CASSSNRGQGSPLHF. Looking up the rest from reference TRBV5-1 and TRBJ1-6 gives the full variable domain: KAGVTQTPRYLIKTRGQQVTLSCSPISGHRSVSWYQQTPGQGLQFLFEYFSETQRNKGNFPGRFSGRQFSNSRSEMNVSTLELGDSALYLCASSSNRGQGSPLHFGNGTRLTVT.